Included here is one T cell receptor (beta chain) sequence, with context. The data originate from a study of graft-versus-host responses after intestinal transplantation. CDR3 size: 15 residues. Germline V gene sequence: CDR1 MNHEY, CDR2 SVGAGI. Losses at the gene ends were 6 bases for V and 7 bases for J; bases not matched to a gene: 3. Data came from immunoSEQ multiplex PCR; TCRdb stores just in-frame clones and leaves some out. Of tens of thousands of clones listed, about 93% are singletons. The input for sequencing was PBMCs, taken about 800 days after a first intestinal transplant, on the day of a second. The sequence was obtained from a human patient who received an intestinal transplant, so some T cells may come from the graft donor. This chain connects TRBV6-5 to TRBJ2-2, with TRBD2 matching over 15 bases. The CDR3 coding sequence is TGTGCCAGCAGCGGACTAGCGGGAGGGATCGGGGAGCTGTTTTTT. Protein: CASSGLAGGIGELFF.